Sequencing of this T cell receptor (beta chain) was carried out in a study of T-cell reconstitution after alpha-beta-depleted transplantation in children listed by TCRdb under 2016. Background for the entire study: Using TCR repertoire profiling, the study quantitatively followed how T-cell immune reconstitution unfolded in children after TCRalphabeta/CD19-depleted allogeneic hematopoietic cell transplantation.

Concerning this clonotype: Its antigen is still unknown. No base quality information exists; no much larger clone differs at one position.

The library came from PCR. The run used an Illumina HiSeq 2500. To normalize quantification of the TCRbeta repertoire, the TCR libraries were built with molecular barcoding that relied on unique molecular identifiers. The public sequencing data were trimmed at Q25 with fastp and processed into clonotypes with MiXCR by TCRdb, which kept only in-frame beta chains. Rows are unified per CDR3 protein, each entry keeping the most common DNA and genes. The sample table records approximately 510,000 distinct CDR3 sequences; around 19% of these occur just once. 3.3% of the sample is in the top ten clones. V trim: 3 bases; J trim: 5 bases; unmatched bases: 8. From cysteine to phenylalanine, the CDR3 is 16 amino acids long. Only the CDR3 DNA is retained, 48 bases long and in frame from the first base. In the germline V gene (reference sequence), CDR1 corresponds to LNHNV and CDR2 to YYDKDF.

Specimen: PBMCs from the stem cell graft donor, collected from the stem cell graft. This sequence originates from a human donor who donated a stem cell graft to a child with acute lymphoblastic leukemia. Recombination joined TRBV15 with TRBJ2-5; 11 central bases correspond to TRBD2. The DNA reads TGTGCCACCAGCAGTGAACTAGCGGGAGCGTGGGAGACCCAGTACTTC. This gives the protein CATSSELAGAWETQYF. The reference TRBV15 and TRBJ2-5 proteins fill in what lies around the CDR3, so the full variable domain reads DAMVIQNPRYQVTQFGKPVTLSCSQTLNHNVMYWYQQKSSQAPKLLFHYYDKDFNNEADTPDNFQSRRPNTSFCFLDIRSPGLGDTAMYLCATSSELAGAWETQYFGPGTRLLVL.